A single sample gave rise to the 3 T cell receptor beta chains below, sequenced in a study of T cell responses to AZD1222 COVID-19 vaccine. Clones were sequenced by immunoSEQ multiplex PCR, and TCRdb holds only the in-frame ones, with some missing. The repertoire holds about 62,000 clones, with roughly three quarters as singletons. The sample consisted of peripheral blood, taken on day 0 of AZD1222 vaccination. These receptors originate from an adult in good health.

The chain couples TRBV7-6 to TRBJ2-7; a possible D gene is TRBD1 (6 bases). Germline CDR1 reads SGHVS; CDR2 reads FNYEAQ. With 3 bases removed from V and 6 bases from J, the gap between germline ends came to 15 bases. The CDR3 contains 14 residues. The CDR3 DNA reads as TGTGCCAGCAGCTTGGCATCCAGGGGTGGCGAGCAGTACTTC. Translation gives CASSLASRGGEQYF.

The V call is TRBV4-3, the J call TRBJ1-4; a possible D gene is TRBD1 (6 bases). Germline V lookup: CDR1 LGHNA, CDR2 YSLEER. The V and J ends lost 0 bases and 8 bases respectively, with 13 bases between them. The CDR3 sequence is 15 residues long. The chain's CDR3 is CASSQDPGVGEKLFF. DNA for the CDR3: TGCGCCAGCAGCCAAGATCCAGGGGTTGGGGAAAAACTGTTTTTT.

The chain combines TRBV27 with TRBJ2-2; D is ambiguous. V was clipped by 5 bases and J by 7 bases, with 8 bases between them. Germline CDR1 reads MNHEY; CDR2 reads SMNVEV (reference sequence). The CDR3 has 12 residues. The CDR3 region is CASSPGYGELFF. As DNA, the CDR3 is TGTGCCAGCAGTCCCGGTTACGGGGAGCTGTTTTTT.